The 6 T cell receptor beta chains reported below all come from one sample, sequenced in a study of radiotherapy plus CTLA-4 blockade in lung cancer. TCRdb's copy holds only in-frame clones and misses some; the assay was immunoSEQ multiplex PCR. The data show roughly 42,000 clones, 75% to 85% seen once. Material: peripheral blood, obtained from a patient treated with radiotherapy plus ipilimumab. All receptors derive from a human donor with non-small cell lung cancer that progressed on radiotherapy plus ipilimumab.

The chain carries TRBV7-2 and TRBJ1-2, with 7 bases lining up with TRBD1. Germline loops: CDR1 SGHTA, CDR2 FQGNSA. The CDR3 extends over 13 amino acids. Unmatched junction bases numbered 4, after V lost 5 bases and J lost 4 bases. This CDR3 reads CASSQRQGYGYTF. The DNA for the CDR3 is TGTGCCAGCAGCCAAAGACAGGGCTATGGCTACACCTTC.

The chain combines TRBV2 with TRBJ2-2, with a possible D match to TRBD2 (6 bases). The CDR3 length is 13 residues. Germline V CDR1 and CDR2: SNHLY, FYNNEI. V shed 4 bases and J shed 7 bases, with 10 bases lying between them. The CDR3 DNA reads as TGTGCCAGCAGTGCCCAGGGAGGCGGGGAGCTGTTTTTT. Translating it yields CASSAQGGGELFF.

This chain uses TRBV20-1 with TRBJ1-1; possibly TRBD1 for D (5 bases). This CDR3 has 11 amino acids. CDR1 and CDR2 (germline): DFQATT, SNEGSKA (reference sequence). Deletions cut 8 bases from V and 1 base from J, with 8 bases between. CDR3 nucleotides: TGCAGTACCGGACAGAACACTGAAGCTTTCTTT. This gives the protein CSTGQNTEAFF.

This chain's CDR3 is CASIVGTGRYEQYF. The CDR3 coding sequence is TGTGCCAGCATCGTAGGTACAGGGCGCTACGAGCAGTACTTC. The rearrangement uses TRBV2 and TRBJ2-7; perhaps TRBD1 as D (6 bases). V was clipped by 7 bases and J by 3 bases, with 16 bases between them. Germline V gene data show CDR1 as SNHLY and CDR2 as FYNNEI. CDR3 size: 14 residues.

J is TRBJ2-5 and V is TRBV6-1, with D possibly matching TRBD1 (5 bases). The CDR3 loop spans 15 amino acids. CDR1 is MNHNS, CDR2 SASEGT, per germline. Trimming shortened V by 2 bases and J by 7 bases, and 17 bases separated the two germline ends. The CDR3 DNA reads as TGTGCCAGCAGTGAAATTGAGGCTGGGGCTGGGACCCAGTACTTC. Translated: CASSEIEAGAGTQYF.

This chain links TRBV27 with TRBJ2-5; 13 nucleotides agree with TRBD2. Germline CDR1 reads MNHEY; CDR2 reads SMNVEV (reference sequence). The CDR3 covers 16 residues. V was clipped by 5 bases and J by 1 base; unmatched bases: 4. CDR3 residues: CASSRTSGGTQETQYF. The CDR3 DNA reads as TGTGCCAGCAGTCGGACTAGCGGGGGAACCCAAGAGACCCAGTACTTC.